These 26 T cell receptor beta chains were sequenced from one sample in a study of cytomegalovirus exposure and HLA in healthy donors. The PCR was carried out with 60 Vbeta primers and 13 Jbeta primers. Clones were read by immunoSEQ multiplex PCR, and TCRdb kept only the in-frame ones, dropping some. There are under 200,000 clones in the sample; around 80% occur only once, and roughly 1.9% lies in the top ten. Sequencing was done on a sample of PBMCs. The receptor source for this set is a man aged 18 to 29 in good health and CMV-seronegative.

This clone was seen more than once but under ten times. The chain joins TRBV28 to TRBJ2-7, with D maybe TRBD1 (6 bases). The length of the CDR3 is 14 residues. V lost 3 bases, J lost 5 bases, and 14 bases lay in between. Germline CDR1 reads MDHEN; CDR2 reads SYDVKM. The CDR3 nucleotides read TGTGCCAGCAGTTTCGTAGGGGGATCAAACGAGCAGTACTTC. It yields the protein CASSFVGGSNEQYF.

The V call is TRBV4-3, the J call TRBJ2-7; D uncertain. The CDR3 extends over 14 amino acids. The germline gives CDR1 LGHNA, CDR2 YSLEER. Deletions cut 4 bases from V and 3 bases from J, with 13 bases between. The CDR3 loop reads CASSLNSFDYEQYF. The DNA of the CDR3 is TGCGCCAGCAGCCTTAACTCTTTCGACTACGAGCAGTACTTC.

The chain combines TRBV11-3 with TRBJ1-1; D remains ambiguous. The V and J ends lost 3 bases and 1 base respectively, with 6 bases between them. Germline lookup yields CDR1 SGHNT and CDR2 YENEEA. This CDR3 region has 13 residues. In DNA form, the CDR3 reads TGTGCCAGCAGCTTGCTGAGGAACACTGAAGCTTTCTTT. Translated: CASSLLRNTEAFF.

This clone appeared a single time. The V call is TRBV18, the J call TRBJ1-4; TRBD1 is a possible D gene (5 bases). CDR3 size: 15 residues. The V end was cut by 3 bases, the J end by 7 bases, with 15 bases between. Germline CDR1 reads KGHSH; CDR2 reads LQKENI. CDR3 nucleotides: TGTGCCAGCTCACCTCAGGAAGGGGTTCGTGAAAAACTGTTTTTT. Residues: CASSPQEGVREKLFF.

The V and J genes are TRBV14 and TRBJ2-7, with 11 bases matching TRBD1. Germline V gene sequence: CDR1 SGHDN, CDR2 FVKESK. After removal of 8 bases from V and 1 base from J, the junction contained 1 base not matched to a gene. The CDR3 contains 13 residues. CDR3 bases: TGTGCCAGCGGACAGGGGGCTTCCTACGAGCAGTACTTC. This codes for CASGQGASYEQYF.

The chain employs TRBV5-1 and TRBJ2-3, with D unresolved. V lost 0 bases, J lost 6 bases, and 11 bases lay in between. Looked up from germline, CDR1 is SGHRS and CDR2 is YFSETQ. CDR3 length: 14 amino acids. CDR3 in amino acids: CASSLELVEDTQYF. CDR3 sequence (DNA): TGCGCCAGCAGCTTGGAGCTAGTGGAGGATACGCAGTATTTT.

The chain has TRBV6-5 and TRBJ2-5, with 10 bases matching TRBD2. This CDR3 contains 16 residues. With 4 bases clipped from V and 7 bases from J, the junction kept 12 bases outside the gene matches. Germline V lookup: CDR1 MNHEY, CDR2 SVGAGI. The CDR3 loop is CASSSLPTAGGRTQYF. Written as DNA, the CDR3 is TGTGCCAGCAGTTCCCTTCCGACAGCGGGAGGGCGGACCCAGTACTTC.

CDR3 protein: CASTLPDEKLFF. CDR3 DNA sequence: TGTGCCAGCACGCTACCCGATGAAAAACTGTTTTTT. The J gene is TRBJ1-4, the V gene TRBV6-5; D not certain. Germline CDR1 MNHEY, CDR2 SVGAGI. The CDR3 is 12 residues long. V lost 7 bases to trimming and J lost 6 bases, with 9 bases between them.

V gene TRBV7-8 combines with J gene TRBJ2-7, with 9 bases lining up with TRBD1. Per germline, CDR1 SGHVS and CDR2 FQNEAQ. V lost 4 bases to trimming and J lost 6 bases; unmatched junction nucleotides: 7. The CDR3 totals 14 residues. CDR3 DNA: TGTGCCAGCAGCTCACAGGGGGCCCAGGGCGAGCAGTACTTC. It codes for CASSSQGAQGEQYF. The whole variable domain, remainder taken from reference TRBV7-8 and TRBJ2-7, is GAGVSQSPRYKVAKRGQDVALRCDPISGHVSLFWYQQALGQGPEFLTYFQNEAQLDKSGLPSDRFFAERPEGSVSTLKIQRTQQEDSAVYLCASSSQGAQGEQYFGPGTRLTVT.

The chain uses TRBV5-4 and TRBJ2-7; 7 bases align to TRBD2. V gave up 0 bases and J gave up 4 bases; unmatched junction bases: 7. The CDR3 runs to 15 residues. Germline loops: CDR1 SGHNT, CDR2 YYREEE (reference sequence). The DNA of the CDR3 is TGTGCCAGCAGCTTGGAATTCGCTAGCGGTTACGAGCAGTACTTC. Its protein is CASSLEFASGYEQYF.

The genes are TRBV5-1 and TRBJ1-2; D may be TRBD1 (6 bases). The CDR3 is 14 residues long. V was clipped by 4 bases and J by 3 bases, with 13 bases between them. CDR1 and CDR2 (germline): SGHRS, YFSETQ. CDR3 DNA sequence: TGCGCCAGCAGCCCCGGACAGTCGTACTATGGCTACACCTTC. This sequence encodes CASSPGQSYYGYTF.

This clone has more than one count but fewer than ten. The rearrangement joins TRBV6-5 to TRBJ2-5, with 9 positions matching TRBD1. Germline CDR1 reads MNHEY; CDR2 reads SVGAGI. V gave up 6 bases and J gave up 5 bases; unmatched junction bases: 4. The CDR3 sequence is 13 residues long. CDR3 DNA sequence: TGTGCCAGCAGCACAGGGGGCGGTGAGACCCAGTACTTC. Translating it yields CASSTGGGETQYF.

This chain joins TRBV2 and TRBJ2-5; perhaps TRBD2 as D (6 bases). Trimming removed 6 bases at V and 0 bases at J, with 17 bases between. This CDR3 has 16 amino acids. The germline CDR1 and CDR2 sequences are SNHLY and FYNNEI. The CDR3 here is CASRPRGAGNQETQYF. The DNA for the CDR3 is TGTGCCAGCAGGCCTCGGGGAGCGGGCAACCAAGAGACCCAGTACTTC.

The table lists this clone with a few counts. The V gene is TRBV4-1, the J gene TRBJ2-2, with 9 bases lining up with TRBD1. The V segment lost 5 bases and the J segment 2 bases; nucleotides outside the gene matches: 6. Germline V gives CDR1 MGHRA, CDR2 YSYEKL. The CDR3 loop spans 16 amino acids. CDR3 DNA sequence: TGCGCCAGCAGCGGCTACAGGGGGCCCAACACCGGGGAGCTGTTTTTT. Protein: CASSGYRGPNTGELFF.

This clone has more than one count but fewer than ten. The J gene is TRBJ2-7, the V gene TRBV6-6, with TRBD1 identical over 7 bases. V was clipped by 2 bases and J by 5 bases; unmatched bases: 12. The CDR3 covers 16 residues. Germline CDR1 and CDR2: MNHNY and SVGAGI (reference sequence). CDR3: CASSYRSDRVGNEQYF. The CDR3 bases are TGTGCCAGCAGTTACAGGAGCGACAGGGTTGGGAACGAGCAGTACTTC.

The CDR3: CASQGYNEQFF. CDR3 bases: TGTGCCAGCCAGGGTTACAATGAGCAGTTCTTC. This chain uses TRBV7-9 with TRBJ2-1; D possibly corresponds to TRBD1 (5 bases). In germline, CDR1 is SEHNR, CDR2 FQNEAQ (reference sequence). The V end was cut by 8 bases, the J end by 4 bases, with 6 bases between. This CDR3 is built from 11 residues.

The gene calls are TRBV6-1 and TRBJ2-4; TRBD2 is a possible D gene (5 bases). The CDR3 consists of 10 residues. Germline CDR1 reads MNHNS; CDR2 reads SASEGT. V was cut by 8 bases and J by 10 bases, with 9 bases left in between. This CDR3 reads CASGRGIQYF. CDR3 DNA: TGTGCCAGCGGCCGAGGGATTCAGTACTTC.

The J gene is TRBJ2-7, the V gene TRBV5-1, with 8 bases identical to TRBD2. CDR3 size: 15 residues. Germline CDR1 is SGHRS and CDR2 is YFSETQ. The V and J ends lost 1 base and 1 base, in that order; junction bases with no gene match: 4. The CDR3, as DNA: TGCGCCAGCAGCTTGACGTCTAGCGGGTCCTACGAGCAGTACTTC. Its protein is CASSLTSSGSYEQYF.

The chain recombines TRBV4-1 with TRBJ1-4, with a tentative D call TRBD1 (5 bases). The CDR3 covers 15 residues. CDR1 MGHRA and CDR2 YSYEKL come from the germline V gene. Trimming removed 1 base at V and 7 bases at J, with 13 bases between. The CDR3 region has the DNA TGCGCCAGCAGCCAAGTGGAGGGGCAGTCTGAAAAACTGTTTTTT. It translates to CASSQVEGQSEKLFF.

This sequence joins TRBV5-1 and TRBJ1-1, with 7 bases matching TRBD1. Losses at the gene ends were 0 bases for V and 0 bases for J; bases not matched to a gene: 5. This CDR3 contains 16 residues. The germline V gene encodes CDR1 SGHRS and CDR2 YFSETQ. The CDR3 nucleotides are TGCGCCAGCAGCTTGGAAGGGACAGCAATGAACACTGAAGCTTTCTTT. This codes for CASSLEGTAMNTEAFF.

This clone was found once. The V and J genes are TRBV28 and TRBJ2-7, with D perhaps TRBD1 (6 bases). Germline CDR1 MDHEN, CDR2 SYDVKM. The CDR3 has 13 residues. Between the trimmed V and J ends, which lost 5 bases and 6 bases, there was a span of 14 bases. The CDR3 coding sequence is TGTGCCAGCAGTGACAGGCCTCGGGCCGAGCAGTACTTC. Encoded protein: CASSDRPRAEQYF. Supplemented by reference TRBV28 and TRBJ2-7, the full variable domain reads DVKVTQSSRYLVKRTGEKVFLECVQDMDHENMFWYRQDPGLGLRLIYFSYDVKMKEKGDIPEGYSVSREKKERFSLILESASTNQTSMYLCASSDRPRAEQYFGPGTRLTVT.

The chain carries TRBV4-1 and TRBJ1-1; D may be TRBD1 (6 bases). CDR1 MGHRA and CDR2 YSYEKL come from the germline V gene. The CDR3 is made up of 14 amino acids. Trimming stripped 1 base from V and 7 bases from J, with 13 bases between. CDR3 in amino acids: CASSQVAGENEAFF. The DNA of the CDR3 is TGCGCCAGCAGCCAAGTGGCAGGGGAGAATGAAGCTTTCTTT.

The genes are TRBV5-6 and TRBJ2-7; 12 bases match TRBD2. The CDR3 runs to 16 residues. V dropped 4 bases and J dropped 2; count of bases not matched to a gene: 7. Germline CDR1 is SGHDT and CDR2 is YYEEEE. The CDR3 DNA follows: TGTGCCAGCAGCGTTCTAAGACTAGCGGGGGCCTACGAGCAGTACTTC. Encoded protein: CASSVLRLAGAYEQYF. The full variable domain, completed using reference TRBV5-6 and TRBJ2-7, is DAGVTQSPTHLIKTRGQQVTLRCSPKSGHDTVSWYQQALGQGPQFIFQYYEEEERQRGNFPDRFSGHQFPNYSSELNVNALLLGDSALYLCASSVLRLAGAYEQYFGPGTRLTVT.

CDR3 coding DNA: TGTGCCAGCAGCTTACAGGGGTTAAATGGCTACACCTTC. This codes for CASSLQGLNGYTF. The rearrangement links TRBV7-2 to TRBJ1-2; D perhaps matches TRBD1 (6 bases). V was shortened by 2 bases and J by 6 bases, with 10 bases between the two germline ends. The CDR3 runs to 13 residues. CDR1 and CDR2 (germline): SGHTA, FQGNSA.

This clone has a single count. The CDR3 spells CASSPGRRLGGYTF. The CDR3 bases are TGTGCCAGCAGCCCAGGAAGGAGGTTAGGGGGCTACACCTTC. V usage is TRBV7-8 and J usage is TRBJ1-2; D gene unclear. Germline loops: CDR1 SGHVS, CDR2 FQNEAQ. The CDR3 totals 14 residues. V lost 5 bases to trimming and J lost 8 bases, with 18 bases between them. Combining the CDR3 with reference TRBV7-8 and TRBJ1-2 gives the whole variable domain GAGVSQSPRYKVAKRGQDVALRCDPISGHVSLFWYQQALGQGPEFLTYFQNEAQLDKSGLPSDRFFAERPEGSVSTLKIQRTQQEDSAVYLCASSPGRRLGGYTFGSGTRLTVV.

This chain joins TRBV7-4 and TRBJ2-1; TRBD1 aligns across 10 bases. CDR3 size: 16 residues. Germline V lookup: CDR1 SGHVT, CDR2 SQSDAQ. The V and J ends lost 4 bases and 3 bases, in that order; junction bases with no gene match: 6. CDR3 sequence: CASSYPRTGGYNEQFF. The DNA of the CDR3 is TGTGCCAGCAGCTACCCTCGGACAGGGGGCTACAATGAGCAGTTCTTC.